This T cell receptor (beta chain) was sequenced for a study of T-cell reconstitution after alpha-beta-depleted transplantation in children. A library of TCRbeta sequences, prepared with unique molecular identifiers, was generated. From the PCR reads, TCRdb called clonotypes with MiXCR, one entry per CDR3 protein. The sample has over 400,000 distinct CDR3 sequences; roughly an eighth are singletons. The CDR3 spans 14 residues. In germline, CDR1 is SGHDN, CDR2 FVKESK. Trimming cost V 2 bases and J 0 bases, with 7 bases left between them. This clonotype originated in a human donor who donated a stem cell graft to a child with combined immunodeficiency. The chain has TRBV14 and TRBJ1-2; D uncertain. The sequences come from PBMCs from the stem cell graft donor, collected from the stem cell graft. The CDR3 bases are TGTGCCAGCAGCCAAAGGTTTCCTAACTATGGCTACACCTTC. Encoded protein: CASSQRFPNYGYTF.